This T cell receptor beta chain was retrieved from a study of cytomegalovirus exposure and HLA in healthy donors. Study information: There were 350 to 400 genotyped donors. Of these, 81% fell in the genetic ancestry cluster associated with self-reported Caucasian donors.

PCR used 60 Vbeta primers and 13 Jbeta primers. Data came from immunoSEQ multiplex PCR; TCRdb stores just in-frame clones and leaves some out. Here the sample spans around 160,000 clones, around 75% being singletons. A remark on this clone: The sample carries other DNA sequences with the same CDR3.

This sequence was found in a man between 18 and 35 years old in good health and CMV-seropositive. Sample: PBMCs.

CDR3 in amino acids: CASSQSTRTEAFF. The DNA of the CDR3 is TGTGCCAGCAGCCAATCAACGCGGACTGAAGCTTTCTTT. The chain joins TRBV14 to TRBJ1-1; D is unresolved. The CDR3 covers 13 residues. Germline assignment: CDR1 SGHDN and CDR2 FVKESK. Trimming cost V 2 bases and J 5 bases, with 9 bases left between them.